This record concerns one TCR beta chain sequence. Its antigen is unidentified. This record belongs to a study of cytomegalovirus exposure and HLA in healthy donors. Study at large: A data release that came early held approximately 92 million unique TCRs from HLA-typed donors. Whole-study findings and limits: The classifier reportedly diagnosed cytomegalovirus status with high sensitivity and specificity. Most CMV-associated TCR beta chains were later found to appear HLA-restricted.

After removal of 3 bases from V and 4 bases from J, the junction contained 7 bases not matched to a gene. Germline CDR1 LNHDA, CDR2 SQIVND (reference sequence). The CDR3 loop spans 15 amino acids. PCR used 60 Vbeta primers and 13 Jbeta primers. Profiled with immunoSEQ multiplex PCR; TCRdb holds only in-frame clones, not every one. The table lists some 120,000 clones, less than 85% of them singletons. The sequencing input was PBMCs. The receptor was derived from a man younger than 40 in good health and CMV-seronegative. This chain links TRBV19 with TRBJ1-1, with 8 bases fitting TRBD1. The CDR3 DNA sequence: TGTGCCAGTAGTATTGCAGGGGGCCGTACCACTGAAGCTTTCTTT. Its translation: CASSIAGGRTTEAFF.